Given below is one TCR beta chain in context. This sample is part of a study of shared clonotypes between healthy human individuals. The donors were all Caucasian adults (living in Nashville, Tennessee). Some clones are missing from TCRdb's copy, which holds only in-frame ones; the method was immunoSEQ multiplex PCR. The table shows approximately 99,000 clones, with around 68% occurring only once. Sequencing was done on a sample of memory CD8+ T cells sorted from blood. Subset reported: CD45RO+ cells pooled with CCR7-negative TemRA cells. The sequence came from a woman aged 30 to 39 in good health.

Here the CDR3 DNA reads TGTGCCATCAGTGGGACAGGGAAAGAGACCCAGTACTTC. It specifies CAISGTGKETQYF. The V and J genes are TRBV10-3 and TRBJ2-5, with TRBD1 matching over 8 bases. J gave up 3 bases and V 4 bases, and 1 base lay outside the gene matches. Germline V gene lookup returns CDR1 ENHRY and CDR2 SYGVKD. This CDR3 comprises 13 residues.